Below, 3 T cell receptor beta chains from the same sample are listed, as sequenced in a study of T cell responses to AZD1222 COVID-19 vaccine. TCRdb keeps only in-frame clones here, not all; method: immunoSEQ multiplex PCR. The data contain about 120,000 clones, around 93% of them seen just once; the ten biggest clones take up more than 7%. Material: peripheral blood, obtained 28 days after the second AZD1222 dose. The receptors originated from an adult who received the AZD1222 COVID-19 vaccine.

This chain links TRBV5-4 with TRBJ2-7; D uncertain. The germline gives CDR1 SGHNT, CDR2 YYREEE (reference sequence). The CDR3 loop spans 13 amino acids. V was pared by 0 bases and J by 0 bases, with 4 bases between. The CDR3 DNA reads TGTGCCAGCAGCTTGGCAGCCTCCTACGAGCAGTACTTC. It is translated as CASSLAASYEQYF.

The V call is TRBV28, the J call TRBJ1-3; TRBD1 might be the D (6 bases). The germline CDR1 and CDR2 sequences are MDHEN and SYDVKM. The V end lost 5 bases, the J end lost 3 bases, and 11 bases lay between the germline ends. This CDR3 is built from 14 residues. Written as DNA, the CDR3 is TGTGCCAGCAGTCTGGACAGAAGTGGAAACACCATATATTTT. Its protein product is CASSLDRSGNTIYF.

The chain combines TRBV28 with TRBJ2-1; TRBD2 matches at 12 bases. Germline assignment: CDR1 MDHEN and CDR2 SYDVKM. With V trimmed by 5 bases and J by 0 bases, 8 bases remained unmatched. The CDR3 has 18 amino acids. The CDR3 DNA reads TGTGCCAGCAGTCTCACTAGCGGGAGGACGAGCTCCTACAATGAGCAGTTCTTC. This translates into CASSLTSGRTSSYNEQFF.